This T cell receptor beta chain is drawn from a study of human T cells and chemical hapten exposure. Study as a whole: Small pooled library volume differences chiefly drove per-sample TCR yield variation.

V was pared by 1 base and J by 8 bases, with 5 bases between. This CDR3 has 12 residues. In germline, CDR1 is SGHAT, CDR2 FQNNGV. The study's library attached unique molecular identifiers to single cDNA molecules. In the authors' methods: Ranging from about 20,000 to 750,000, TCR counts per sample had a median value of roughly 96,000. A single record per CDR3 protein comes from TCRdb applying MiXCR to the RACE reads. The V and J calls here are based on TCRdb, not the publication. The sample lists around 130,000 distinct CDR3 sequences, approximately 9.5% occurring once. Study-wide results and limits: Those TCRs sitting above 1 in 1000 frequency stayed the same with DPC sensitization.

Note on this clonotype: As yet, its antigen is unknown.

Documented time point: healthy volunteer bleed at 2 weeks. Unfractionated whole blood yielded total RNA. This chain links TRBV11-2 with TRBJ2-2; D unclear. The sequence was obtained from a male donor in good health. Some clones in this sample may be carry-over from other donors' samples. Material: whole blood. The DNA for the CDR3 is TGTGCCAGCAGCTTAGGCCTTGGGGAGCTGTTTTTT. It encodes CASSLGLGELFF.